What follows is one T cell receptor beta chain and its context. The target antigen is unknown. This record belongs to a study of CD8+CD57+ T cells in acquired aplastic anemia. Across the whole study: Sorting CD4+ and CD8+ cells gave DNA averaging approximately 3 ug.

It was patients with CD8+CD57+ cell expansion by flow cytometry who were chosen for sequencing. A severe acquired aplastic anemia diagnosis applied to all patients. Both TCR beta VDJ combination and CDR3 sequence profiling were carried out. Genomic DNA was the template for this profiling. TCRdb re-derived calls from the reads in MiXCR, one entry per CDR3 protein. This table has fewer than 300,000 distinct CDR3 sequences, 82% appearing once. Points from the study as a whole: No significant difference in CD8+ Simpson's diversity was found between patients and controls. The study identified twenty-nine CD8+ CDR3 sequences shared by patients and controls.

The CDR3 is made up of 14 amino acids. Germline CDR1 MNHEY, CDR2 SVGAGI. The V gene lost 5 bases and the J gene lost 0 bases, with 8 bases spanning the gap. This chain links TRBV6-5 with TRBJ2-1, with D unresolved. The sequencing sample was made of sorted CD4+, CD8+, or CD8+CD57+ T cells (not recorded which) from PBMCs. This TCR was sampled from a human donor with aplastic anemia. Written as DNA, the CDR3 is TGTGCCAGCAGTAGTCTTACCTCCTACAATGAGCAGTTCTTC. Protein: CASSSLTSYNEQFF.